These 27 T cell receptor beta chains came from one sample sequenced in a study of a mutant IDH1 vaccine in newly diagnosed glioma. Noted time point: week 47, end of study. In the vaccine, a single dose held 300 ug of the mutant IDH1 20-mer peptide, along with topical imiquimod. The repertoire was sequenced with immunoSEQ multiplex PCR; TCRdb's copy has only in-frame clones and lacks some. The table lists about 50,000 clones, over 60% of them singletons. The antigens for these receptors are not known. Sequencing used PBMCs, obtained from a glioma patient whose treatment included an IDH1 peptide vaccine. These receptors all stem from a woman between 40 and 50 years old with glioma. Some clones in this sample may be carry-over from other donors' samples.

The chain combines TRBV6-6 with TRBJ2-7; 10 positions match TRBD1. Germline values: CDR1 MNHNY, CDR2 SVGAGI (reference sequence). This CDR3 has 15 amino acids. V lost 5 bases and J lost 0; bases outside the gene matches: 4. CDR3: CASSRRTGGSYEQYF. The CDR3 DNA is TGTGCCAGCAGTCGCCGGACAGGGGGCTCCTACGAGCAGTACTTC.

The V call is TRBV19, the J call TRBJ2-5; D is uncertain. The CDR3 runs 13 residues. V lost 6 bases and J 2 bases, leaving 10 bases between the germline ends. Germline V CDR1 and CDR2: LNHDA, SQIVND (reference sequence). The DNA of the CDR3 is TGTGCCAGTAGCACGGACGGTCAAGAGACCCAGTACTTC. Residues: CASSTDGQETQYF.

The rearrangement joins TRBV9 to TRBJ2-4, with D hard to call. V shed 0 bases and J shed 11 bases, with 6 bases lying between them. This CDR3 has 11 residues. Germline assignment: CDR1 SGDLS and CDR2 YYNGEE. The CDR3 DNA reads as TGTGCCAGCAGCGTAGGACGGGTTCAGTACTTC. It codes for CASSVGRVQYF.

The genes are TRBV6-5 and TRBJ2-7; tentatively, D is TRBD1 (7 bases). Germline CDR1 MNHEY, CDR2 SVGAGI. This CDR3 has 13 residues. Trimming stripped 5 bases from V and 6 bases from J, with 14 bases between. The CDR3 loop reads CASSDRQGGEQYF. CDR3 bases: TGTGCCAGCAGTGACCGACAGGGAGGCGAGCAGTACTTC.

The genes are TRBV5-1 and TRBJ2-3; 12 bases fit TRBD2. Germline V gene sequence: CDR1 SGHRS, CDR2 YFSETQ. With V trimmed by 5 bases and J by 0 bases, 1 base remained unmatched. The CDR3 consists of 15 residues. CDR3 sequence (DNA): TGCGCCAGCAGGACTAGCGGGGGAAGCACAGATACGCAGTATTTT. Its protein is CASRTSGGSTDTQYF.

This chain connects TRBV9 to TRBJ1-3; D call uncertain. V shed 4 bases and J shed 4 bases, with 12 bases lying between them. The CDR3 extends over 14 amino acids. From germline, CDR1 is SGDLS and CDR2 YYNGEE. Here the CDR3 DNA reads TGTGCCAGCAGCCCCGCGGTGAGGGGAAACACCATATATTTT. Amino acids: CASSPAVRGNTIYF.

This clone was counted once. CDR3 residues: CASSLDQPRPDTQYF. The CDR3 DNA is TGCGCCAGCAGCTTGGACCAGCCCCGGCCAGATACGCAGTATTTT. The genes are TRBV5-1 and TRBJ2-3; the D is unclear. V was cut by 0 bases and J by 4 bases, with 12 bases left in between. Germline CDR1 is SGHRS and CDR2 is YFSETQ. The length of the CDR3 is 15 residues.

The CDR3 DNA is TGTGCCAGCAGCTTAGCGTTAAGGGACAGGGTTCTCTCTGAAGCTTTCTTT. This codes for CASSLALRDRVLSEAFF. The rearrangement uses TRBV7-8 and TRBJ1-1; 9 nucleotides agree with TRBD1. Germline CDR1 is SGHVS and CDR2 is FQNEAQ. Germline trimming cut 0 bases from V and 6 bases from J; bases unmatched to any gene: 11. This CDR3 contains 17 residues.

In its sample, this clone was seen a few times. Relative to the germline gene, one junction end is altered; a read error may explain this. V and J are TRBV7-8 and TRBJ1-2; the match to TRBD1 covers 8 bases. This CDR3 region has 14 residues. The V gene's germline CDR1 is SGHVS and CDR2 FQNEAQ. This CDR3 reads CASSPAGGNCGYTF. The CDR3 bases are TGTGCCAGCAGCCCCGCAGGGGGCAACTGTGGCTACACCTTC.

This clone came up once. V is TRBV2 and J is TRBJ2-5, with D possibly being TRBD2 (6 bases). This CDR3 is built from 14 residues. V was clipped by 8 bases and J by 4 bases, with 17 bases between them. Germline V CDR1 and CDR2: SNHLY, FYNNEI. CDR3 DNA sequence: TGTGCCAGCTTAATCCCGGCGGGGCTAGAGACCCAGTACTTC. Translation: CASLIPAGLETQYF.

This clone has just one count. The chain has TRBV15 and TRBJ1-6; D perhaps matches TRBD1 (6 bases). The CDR3 runs to 16 residues. The V gene's germline CDR1 is LNHNV and CDR2 YYDKDF (reference sequence). The V end lost 4 bases, the J end lost 9 bases, and 19 bases lay between the germline ends. CDR3 sequence reads: CATSIKRTDVSSPLHF. In DNA form, the CDR3 reads TGTGCCACCAGCATAAAACGGACAGACGTTTCTTCACCCCTCCACTTT.

This chain uses TRBV9 with TRBJ2-5; D gene ambiguous. The CDR3 consists of 13 residues. Germline-derived CDR1 and CDR2 are SGDLS and YYNGEE. Trimming removed 0 bases from V and 4 bases from J, with 7 bases in between. CDR3 in DNA: TGTGCCAGCAGCGTAGACGTGGCAGAGACCCAGTACTTC. Its translation is CASSVDVAETQYF.

The V and J genes are TRBV5-4 and TRBJ2-5; TRBD2 matches at 10 bases. The CDR3 is 15 amino acids. CDR1 is SGHNT and CDR2 is YYREEE in the germline V gene (reference sequence). Losses at the gene ends were 5 bases for V and 5 bases for J; bases not matched to a gene: 9. CDR3 nucleotide sequence: TGTGCCAGCAGTGAGGGAGCGGGGGGGCGTGAGACCCAGTACTTC. It translates to CASSEGAGGRETQYF.

This sequence joins TRBV30 and TRBJ2-7, with 7 positions matching TRBD1. Unmatched junction bases numbered 10, after V lost 5 bases and J lost 0 bases. Germline loops: CDR1 GTSNPN, CDR2 SVGIG (reference sequence). The CDR3 runs 15 residues. The CDR3 reads CAWFPTGEHSYEQYF. CDR3 DNA: TGTGCCTGGTTCCCCACAGGGGAACACTCCTACGAGCAGTACTTC.

The V call is TRBV9, the J call TRBJ2-1, with TRBD1 as a possible D gene (6 bases). Trimming took 3 bases from V and 6 from J, leaving 19 bases between them. The CDR3 has 16 residues. Per germline, CDR1 SGDLS and CDR2 YYNGEE. The CDR3 region is CASSALDLQGGNEQFF. The CDR3 region has the DNA TGTGCCAGCAGCGCCCTGGACCTTCAAGGGGGCAATGAGCAGTTCTTC.

With respect to this clone: A far bigger clonotype differs at one base, so this is likely a read error. No conserved phenylalanine or tryptophan ends this CDR3, so it is likely a read error. It is unclear where the CDR3 begins or ends on the DNA, so no DNA is shown, and the CDR3 is as TCRdb lists it. The chain recombines TRBV12-1 with TRBJ2-7; the table calls TRBD2, which could not be checked here. TRBV12-1 is tagged as a pseudogene. The CDR3 is made up of 17 amino acids, end residues included. The CDR3 is CASRLRSDGGLSYEQYL.

The chain recombines TRBV10-3 with TRBJ2-3; no clear D gene. V was shortened by 7 bases and J by 3 bases, with 11 bases between the two germline ends. CDR3 length: 13 amino acids. Germline-derived CDR1 and CDR2 are ENHRY and SYGVKD. Here the CDR3 reads CAITQEWTDTQYF. Written as DNA, the CDR3 is TGTGCCATCACACAAGAGTGGACAGATACGCAGTATTTT.

This chain links TRBV6-5 with TRBJ2-5; TRBD2 matches 7 bases. The CDR3 sequence is 15 residues long. CDR1 and CDR2 from the germline V gene are MNHEY and SVGAGI. V was clipped by 0 bases and J by 1 base; unmatched bases: 2. The CDR3 sequence: CASSYSASGQETQYF. CDR3 bases: TGTGCCAGCAGTTACTCCGCTAGCGGCCAAGAGACCCAGTACTTC.

This clone was detected only a few times. The chain recombines TRBV10-3 with TRBJ2-2, with D tentatively TRBD2 (6 bases). This CDR3 spans 15 amino acids. Trimming removed 6 bases from V and 7 bases from J, with 18 bases in between. Germline V gene sequence: CDR1 ENHRY, CDR2 SYGVKD. The CDR3 spells CAIRFRLDRIGELFF. CDR3 DNA: TGTGCCATCAGATTCCGACTAGATAGGATCGGGGAGCTGTTTTTT.

J is TRBJ1-1 and V is TRBV10-2; possible D gene TRBD1, 6 bases. The V end was cut by 10 bases, the J end by 4 bases, with 10 bases between. The germline CDR1 and CDR2 sequences are WSHSY and SAAADI. This CDR3 contains 11 residues. The CDR3 reads CAISQGTEAFF. The CDR3 coding sequence is TGCGCCATTTCACAGGGCACTGAAGCTTTCTTT.

The J gene is TRBJ1-5, the V gene TRBV27; D remains unclear. Trimming removed 2 bases from V and 2 bases from J, with 10 bases in between. In germline, CDR1 is MNHEY, CDR2 SMNVEV (reference sequence). This CDR3 has 15 residues. CDR3 residues: CASSLVGWGNQPQHF. Written as DNA, the CDR3 is TGTGCCAGCAGTTTAGTGGGTTGGGGCAATCAGCCCCAGCATTTT.

V and J are TRBV4-2 and TRBJ2-5; no definite D call. The CDR3 is made up of 15 amino acids. The ends were cut back, 3 bases at V and 1 base at J, with 12 bases in the middle. Per the germline V gene, CDR1 is LGHNA and CDR2 is YNFKEQ. The CDR3 nucleotides read TGTGCCAGCAGCCAGGCCGGGCAATTCCAAGAGACCCAGTACTTC. This translates into CASSQAGQFQETQYF.

The J gene is TRBJ2-1, the V gene TRBV6-5, with 9 nucleotides matching TRBD1. Germline V gene sequence: CDR1 MNHEY, CDR2 SVGAGI. The V gene end was trimmed by 5 bases and the J gene end by 5 bases; junction bases not matched to a gene: 7. The CDR3 contains 15 residues. CDR3 DNA sequence: TGTGCCAGCAGTCGCCGGGACAGGGAGGACAATGAGCAGTTCTTC. Translation: CASSRRDREDNEQFF.

The genes are TRBV4-1 and TRBJ1-5, with a possible D match to TRBD1 (6 bases). Germline V CDR1 and CDR2: MGHRA, YSYEKL. Trimming removed 4 bases at V and 5 bases at J, with 15 bases between. The CDR3 totals 15 residues. CDR3 nucleotide sequence: TGCGCCAGCAGCCCCTATCCCAGGGGCTATCAGCCCCAGCATTTT. Translated: CASSPYPRGYQPQHF.

The DNA for the CDR3 is TGCGCCAGCAGCTTGGTAGCGGACAGGGTGGAGGGCTACACCTTC. Its translation is CASSLVADRVEGYTF. V is TRBV5-1 and J is TRBJ1-2; 8 bases are a match to TRBD1. V was pared by 0 bases and J by 8 bases, with 9 bases of the junction left unmatched. The germline V gene encodes CDR1 SGHRS and CDR2 YFSETQ. This CDR3 has 15 amino acids.

This chain joins TRBV10-3 and TRBJ1-3; 7 nucleotides line up with TRBD1. The CDR3 consists of 13 residues. V shed 10 bases and J 6 bases; nucleotides not matched to a gene: 9. Germline V gives CDR1 ENHRY, CDR2 SYGVKD. The CDR3 sequence: CANPRDRQNTIYF. CDR3 DNA sequence: TGTGCCAACCCCCGGGACAGACAAAACACCATATATTTT.

This chain uses TRBV19 with TRBJ1-5; tentative D call: TRBD1 (5 bases). This CDR3 contains 14 residues. Germline CDR1 LNHDA, CDR2 SQIVND (reference sequence). Trimming shortened V by 3 bases and J by 4 bases, and 10 bases separated the two germline ends. In DNA, the CDR3 is TGTGCCAGTAGTATTAGGGACCGGAATCAGCCCCAGCATTTT. As protein: CASSIRDRNQPQHF.